Each of the 13 T cell receptor beta chains below was sequenced from the same sample in a study of blood T cell dynamics during melanoma immunotherapy. Stated time point: week 3, after first cycle of checkpoint inhibitor. Repertoires were generated with immunoSEQ multiplex PCR, while TCRdb's copy carries only in-frame clones and drops some. This sample yields over 15,000 clones, of which roughly 87% are seen a single time; over 6% belongs to the top ten. Source: blood, taken from a patient treated with checkpoint blockade. The receptors here all came from a human donor with melanoma.

The J gene is TRBJ2-6, the V gene TRBV5-1; no definite D call. The V gene lost 7 bases and the J gene lost 2 bases, with 13 bases spanning the gap. This CDR3 comprises 15 residues. Germline values: CDR1 SGHRS, CDR2 YFSETQ. The CDR3 spells CASSLKGTGANVLTF. DNA of the CDR3: TGCGCCAGCTCCCTTAAGGGTACTGGGGCCAACGTCCTGACTTTC.

This clone was found once. Written as DNA, the CDR3 is TGTGCCAGCAGCTTCTCACAGGGAGGTTGGGCTAATGAAAAACTGTTTTTT. Its protein product is CASSFSQGGWANEKLFF. This sequence joins TRBV7-9 and TRBJ1-4, with D maybe TRBD1 (6 bases). Germline V gene sequence: CDR1 SEHNR, CDR2 FQNEAQ (reference sequence). CDR3 length equals 17 residues. V dropped 3 bases and J dropped 3 bases, with 17 bases sitting between them.

This clone was seen a few times. The gene calls are TRBV28 and TRBJ1-5; D gene uncertain. Germline assignment: CDR1 MDHEN and CDR2 SYDVKM. This CDR3 is built from 12 residues. With 6 bases removed from V and 3 bases from J, the gap between germline ends came to 6 bases. CDR3 DNA sequence: TGTGCCAGCAGAGGGTTCAATCAGCCCCAGCATTTT. Protein sequence: CASRGFNQPQHF.

The V gene is TRBV6-4, the J gene TRBJ2-1; D not certain. Trimming pared 0 bases from V and 6 bases from J, leaving 6 bases between. The V gene's germline CDR1 is MRHNA and CDR2 SNTAGT. There are 13 residues in the CDR3. CDR3 amino acids: CASSDSRGNEQFF. The CDR3 bases are TGTGCCAGCAGTGACTCGCGTGGCAATGAGCAGTTCTTC.

This sequence joins TRBV5-1 and TRBJ2-2, with 10 bases identical to TRBD2. Germline V gene lookup returns CDR1 SGHRS and CDR2 YFSETQ. The length of the CDR3 is 15 residues. The V gene end was trimmed by 5 bases and the J gene end by 5 bases; junction bases not matched to a gene: 6. The CDR3, as DNA: TGCGCCAGCAGAAGAGCGGGAGGGGAAACCGGGGAGCTGTTTTTT. Its translation: CASRRAGGETGELFF.

This clone was counted between two and nine times. The chain links TRBV29-1 to TRBJ2-3; D perhaps matches TRBD2 (6 bases). Between the trimmed V and J ends, which lost 3 bases and 0 bases, there was a span of 10 bases. The CDR3 contains 14 residues. Germline V lookup: CDR1 SQVTM, CDR2 ANQGSEA. The CDR3 sequence: CSVDRGISTDTQYF. DNA for the CDR3: TGCAGCGTTGATCGGGGGATTAGCACAGATACGCAGTATTTT.

In DNA, the CDR3 is TGCGCCAGCAGCGAGATCTGGAACACTGAAGCTTTCTTT. It is translated as CASSEIWNTEAFF. The V and J genes are TRBV10-2 and TRBJ1-1; D unclear. The CDR3 totals 13 residues. Trimming took 6 bases from V and 1 from J, leaving 9 bases between them. The germline gives CDR1 WSHSY, CDR2 SAAADI.

This chain connects TRBV6-5 to TRBJ2-5, with D perhaps assigned TRBD1 or TRBD2 (6 bases each). CDR3 length: 13 amino acids. CDR1 and CDR2 from the germline V gene are MNHEY and SVGAGI. V was pared by 5 bases and J by 5 bases, with 12 bases between. The CDR3, as DNA: TGTGCCAGCAGTCAGCTAGGGGGGGAGACCCAGTACTTC. This gives the protein CASSQLGGETQYF.

Here the CDR3 reads CAISEGSGTSTDTQYF. The CDR3 DNA follows: TGTGCCATCAGTGAGGGGAGCGGTACTAGCACAGATACGCAGTATTTT. This sequence joins TRBV10-3 and TRBJ2-3, with D tentatively TRBD2 (5 bases). The CDR3 has 16 residues. V shed 2 bases and J shed 0 bases, with 12 bases lying between them. Looked up from germline, CDR1 is ENHRY and CDR2 is SYGVKD.

This CDR3 is CASSIHTGEYSNQPQHF. CDR3 coding DNA: TGTGCCAGTAGTATACATACAGGCGAGTATAGCAATCAGCCCCAGCATTTT. The V and J genes are TRBV19 and TRBJ1-5, with D perhaps matching TRBD1 (5 bases). Germline V CDR1 and CDR2: LNHDA, SQIVND (reference sequence). This CDR3 is built from 17 residues. Trimming took 2 bases from V and 0 from J, leaving 14 bases between them.

This clone was counted a few times. The rearrangement links TRBV27 to TRBJ2-7; the D gene is possibly TRBD1 (6 bases). V was shortened by 2 bases and J by 4 bases, with 9 bases between the two germline ends. Per germline, CDR1 MNHEY and CDR2 SMNVEV (reference sequence). CDR3 length: 13 amino acids. Here the CDR3 DNA reads TGTGCCAGCAGTTTAAACAGGGAATACGAGCAGTACTTC. Translated: CASSLNREYEQYF.

The chain carries TRBV27 and TRBJ1-2, with D uncertain. The CDR3 consists of 13 residues. The germline V and J ends were trimmed by 0 bases and 8 bases, with 10 bases remaining between them. The V gene's germline CDR1 is MNHEY and CDR2 SMNVEV (reference sequence). CDR3 loop: CASSLSGSPGYTF. The CDR3 bases are TGTGCCAGCAGTTTATCGGGGTCCCCCGGCTACACCTTC.

V gene TRBV7-9 combines with J gene TRBJ2-5; TRBD2 is a possible D gene (5 bases). V was trimmed by 5 bases and J by 5 bases, leaving 21 bases between them. There are 16 residues in the CDR3. The germline V gene has CDR1 SEHNR and CDR2 FQNEAQ (reference sequence). CDR3 nucleotides: TGTGCCAGCAGCCCTCTTCCAGCAACTAGGCGGGAGACCCAGTACTTC. This sequence encodes CASSPLPATRRETQYF.